This TCR beta chain emerged from a study of T cell responses to AZD1222 COVID-19 vaccine (dated by TCRdb to about 2021). For context, the study as a whole: TCR sequencing covered 230 or so trial participants: 200 to 210 given two doses of AZD1222 and about 26 given two doses of MenACWY control vaccine. Trial participants were enrolled by age into subgroups of 18-55, 56-69 and 70-plus years, and around 150, 28 and 57 TCR-sequenced participants, respectively, were included in these subgroups.

The full study reports these points: Because no samples from the day 14 peak response were available, repertoires could be characterized only after the peak T cell response. Participants were mostly white British, with more females than males. The authors suggested clonal diversity may have been underestimated. After two AZD1222 doses, spike-specific TCR breadth and depth were significantly higher than at day 0 and than in MenACWY recipients. The vaccine-associated CD4 TCRs covered the entire spike protein, and the dominant responses fell in regions 160-218 and 743-854. In the small 56-69-year group, the increase in depth fell short of significance, most likely because of low power. Conclusions about previously exposed vaccinees are limited because only five to seven AZD1222 recipients were SARS-CoV-2 seropositive at baseline. Nearly half of unique spike-specific TCRs reportedly recognized epitopes outside regions mutated in the B.1.351 and B.1.1.7 variants.

Points on this clone: There is no known antigen for this receptor. No much larger clone exists at a distance of one base, and base qualities are not known.

The CDR3 regions of human TCRbeta chains were subjected to immunosequencing. The original pipeline was this. Repertoire TCRs were matched against a reference library of SARS-CoV-2-specific TCRs generated with the MIRA antigen-specificity platform. Breadth was defined as the fraction of unique TCRs that were SARS-CoV-2-associated. Depth was defined as the fraction of total T cells that were SARS-CoV-2-associated. Using the MIRA data, each spike-specific TCR was assigned both to the spike region to which the TCR was reactive and to a CD4 or CD8 class. Log10-transformed breadth and depth values were compared by one-way ANOVA with Sidak's multiple comparisons tests. This immuneACCESS table, as held by TCRdb, lists in-frame sequences with V and J called but not all clones. Of the missing ones, under half trace to an unresolved V gene in checked studies; the others have no known cause. V and J calls and clone size are as listed in that table; D and trimming were resolved from the DNA. The sample has more than 150,000 clones on record, about 93% of them singletons. 1.5% to 2.5% of the sample goes to the ten largest clones.

In the paper's terms, the time point label means: about 28 days (+/-7) after the second vaccine dose. AZD1222 recipients with second doses at about 4 weeks or about 12 weeks were pooled, because spike-specific TCR depth and breadth did not differ between schedules. The vaccinee samples were drawn from two UK trials, COV001 and COV002, one of which was a single-blind randomized controlled phase 2/3 trial testing AZD1222 (ChAdOx1 nCoV-19) in healthy adults. For TCRbeta chain sequencing, PBMC samples were collected from trial participants at day 0 and at day 28 after the second dose. CDR1 and CDR2, looked up from the germline V gene, are SGHAT and FQNNGV. The CDR3 starts with the cysteine, ends with the phenylalanine, and has 12 residues. CDR3 DNA only is kept here, 36 bases in frame from base 1. V and J are truncated by 3 bases and 5 bases respectively, leaving an intervening sequence of 8 bases.

Recombination linked TRBV11-2 to TRBJ2-7; TRBD2 is possibly the D segment (6 matching bases). The source material was peripheral blood, sampled 28 days after the second AZD1222 dose. The TCR was taken from an adult who received the AZD1222 COVID-19 vaccine. The sequenced DNA: TGTGCCAGCAGCTTCGGGGGAGACGAGCAGTACTTC. Translation gives CASSFGGDEQYF. When the CDR3 is completed using the reference TRBV11-2 and TRBJ2-7 genes on either side, the full variable domain is EAGVAQSPRYKIIEKRQSVAFWCNPISGHATLYWYQQILGQGPKLLIQFQNNGVVDDSQLPKDRFSAERLKGVDSTLKIQPAKLEDSAVYLCASSFGGDEQYFGPGTRLTVT.